This T cell receptor beta chain was captured in a study of blood T cell repertoires in COVID-19. Looking at the study overall: Researchers got acute and convalescent COVID-19 samples from the United States, Italy and Spain.

Only in-frame clones appear in the TCRdb table, and some are missing; sequencing was by immunoSEQ multiplex PCR. The table has about 220,000 clones, roughly 76% seen once. The CDR3 has 14 amino acids. Germline V gene sequence: CDR1 SGHDT, CDR2 YYEEEE. Trimming removed 2 bases at V and 6 bases at J, with 14 bases between. This TCR derives from a human donor in a cohort sampled during active COVID-19. Sequencing was carried out using peripheral blood. The chain is built from TRBV5-6 and TRBJ1-2, with D possibly matching TRBD1 (5 bases). The DNA of the CDR3 is TGTGCCAGCAGCTTTATGGGGGACTCCGATGGCTACACCTTC. It encodes CASSFMGDSDGYTF. The whole variable domain, remainder taken from reference TRBV5-6 and TRBJ1-2, is DAGVTQSPTHLIKTRGQQVTLRCSPKSGHDTVSWYQQALGQGPQFIFQYYEEEERQRGNFPDRFSGHQFPNYSSELNVNALLLGDSALYLCASSFMGDSDGYTFGSGTRLTVV.